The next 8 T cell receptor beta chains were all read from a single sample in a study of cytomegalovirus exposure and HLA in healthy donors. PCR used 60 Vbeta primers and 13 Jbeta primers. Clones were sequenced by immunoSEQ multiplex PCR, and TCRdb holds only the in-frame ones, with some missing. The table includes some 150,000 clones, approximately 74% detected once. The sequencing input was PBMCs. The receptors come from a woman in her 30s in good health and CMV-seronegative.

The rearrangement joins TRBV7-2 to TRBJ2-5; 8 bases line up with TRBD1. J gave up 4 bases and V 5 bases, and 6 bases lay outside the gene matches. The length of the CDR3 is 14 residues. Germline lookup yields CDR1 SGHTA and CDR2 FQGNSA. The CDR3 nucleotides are TGTGCCAGCAGCCTACAGGGGGGTGGAGAGACCCAGTACTTC. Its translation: CASSLQGGGETQYF.

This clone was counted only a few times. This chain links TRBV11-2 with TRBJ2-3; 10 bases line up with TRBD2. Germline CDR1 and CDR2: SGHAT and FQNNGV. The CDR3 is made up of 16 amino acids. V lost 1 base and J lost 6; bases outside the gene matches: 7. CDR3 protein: CASSLGPAGGRDTQYF. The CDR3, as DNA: TGTGCCAGCAGCTTAGGCCCAGCGGGGGGGCGGGATACGCAGTATTTT.

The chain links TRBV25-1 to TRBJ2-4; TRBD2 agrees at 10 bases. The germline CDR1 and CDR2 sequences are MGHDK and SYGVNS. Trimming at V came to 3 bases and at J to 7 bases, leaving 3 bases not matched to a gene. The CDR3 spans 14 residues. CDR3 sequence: CASSDGAGGNIQYF. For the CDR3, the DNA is TGTGCCAGCAGTGACGGAGCGGGGGGGAACATTCAGTACTTC.

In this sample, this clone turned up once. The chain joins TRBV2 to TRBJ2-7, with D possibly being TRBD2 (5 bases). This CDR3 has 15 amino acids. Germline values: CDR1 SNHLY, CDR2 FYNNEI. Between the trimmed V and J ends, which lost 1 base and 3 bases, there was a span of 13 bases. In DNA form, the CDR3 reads TGTGCCAGCAGTGAAGAGTCGGGAACCCTCTACGAGCAGTACTTC. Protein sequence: CASSEESGTLYEQYF.

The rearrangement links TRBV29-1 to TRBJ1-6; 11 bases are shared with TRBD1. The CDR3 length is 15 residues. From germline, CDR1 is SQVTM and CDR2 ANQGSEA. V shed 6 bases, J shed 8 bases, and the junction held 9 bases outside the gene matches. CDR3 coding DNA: TGCAGCGTACCGGGACAGGGGGAGATGGATTCACCCCTCCACTTT. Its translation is CSVPGQGEMDSPLHF.

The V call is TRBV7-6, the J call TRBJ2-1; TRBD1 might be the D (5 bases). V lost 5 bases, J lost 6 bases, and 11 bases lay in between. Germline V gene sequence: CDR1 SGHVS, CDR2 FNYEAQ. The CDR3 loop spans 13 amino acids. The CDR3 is CASSPWGSNEQFF. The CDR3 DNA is TGTGCCAGCAGCCCTTGGGGCAGCAATGAGCAGTTCTTC.

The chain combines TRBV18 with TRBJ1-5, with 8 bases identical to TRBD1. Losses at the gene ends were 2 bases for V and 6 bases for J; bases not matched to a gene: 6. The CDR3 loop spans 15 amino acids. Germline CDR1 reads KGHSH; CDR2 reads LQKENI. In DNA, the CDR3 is TGTGCCAGCTCACCAACTACAGGGGGTACTCAGCCCCAGCATTTT. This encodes CASSPTTGGTQPQHF.

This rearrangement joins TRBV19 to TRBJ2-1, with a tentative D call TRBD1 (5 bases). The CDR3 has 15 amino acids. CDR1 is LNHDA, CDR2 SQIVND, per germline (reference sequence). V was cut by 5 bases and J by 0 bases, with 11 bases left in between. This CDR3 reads CASSRQISSYNEQFF. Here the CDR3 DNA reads TGTGCCAGTAGTCGACAGATAAGCTCCTACAATGAGCAGTTCTTC.